Each of the 15 T cell receptor beta chains below was sequenced from the same sample in a study of blood T cell repertoires in COVID-19. Repertoires were generated with immunoSEQ multiplex PCR, while TCRdb's copy carries only in-frame clones and drops some. The data show more than 150,000 clones, 70% to 90% seen once. The sequenced sample was peripheral blood. The receptors originated from a man aged 65-85 years with active or convalescent COVID-19.

The V and J genes are TRBV7-2 and TRBJ2-3; perhaps TRBD2 as D (6 bases). This CDR3 contains 16 residues. Trimming cost V 1 base and J 2 bases, with 13 bases left between them. Germline assignment: CDR1 SGHTA and CDR2 FQGNSA. The CDR3 loop reads CASSLGGRGFTDTQYF. The CDR3 DNA reads TGTGCCAGCAGCTTAGGCGGGCGGGGTTTCACAGATACGCAGTATTTT.

V is TRBV5-8 and J is TRBJ1-2, with D maybe TRBD1 (6 bases). V was cut by 4 bases and J by 4 bases, with 11 bases left in between. The CDR3 extends over 13 amino acids. Germline V gene lookup returns CDR1 SGHTS and CDR2 YDEGEE. CDR3 sequence reads: CASSLRQVYGYTF. The CDR3 DNA reads TGTGCCAGCAGCCTACGACAGGTCTATGGCTACACCTTC.

The CDR3 DNA follows: TGTGCCAGCAGCTTAACACACGCGAACACCGGGGAGCTGTTTTTT. This gives the protein CASSLTHANTGELFF. The chain combines TRBV7-2 with TRBJ2-2; D is uncertain. Germline V gene lookup returns CDR1 SGHTA and CDR2 FQGNSA. With 2 bases removed from V and 0 bases from J, the gap between germline ends came to 7 bases. This CDR3 has 15 amino acids.

The gene calls are TRBV4-3 and TRBJ1-1; D perhaps matches TRBD1 (5 bases). V lost 3 bases and J lost 6, with 11 bases in between. Germline V CDR1 and CDR2: LGHNA, YSLEER. The CDR3 runs 13 residues. The CDR3 loop is CASSQAQGPEAFF. The DNA of the CDR3 is TGCGCCAGCAGCCAGGCCCAGGGCCCTGAAGCTTTCTTT.

The chain is built from TRBV18 and TRBJ2-7, with TRBD2 matching 10 bases. This CDR3 spans 15 amino acids. Trimming cost V 4 bases and J 7 bases; bases outside gene matches: 10. CDR1 and CDR2 from the germline V gene are KGHSH and LQKENI. The CDR3: CASSRALAGVEEQYF. CDR3 bases: TGTGCCAGCTCACGAGCCCTAGCGGGAGTTGAAGAGCAGTACTTC. Using reference TRBV18 and TRBJ2-7 for the parts outside the CDR3, the full variable domain is NAGVMQNPRHLVRRRGQEARLRCSPMKGHSHVYWYRQLPEEGLKFMVYLQKENIIDESGMPKERFSAEFPKEGPSILRIQQVVRGDSAAYFCASSRALAGVEEQYFGPGTRLTVT.

This chain links TRBV18 with TRBJ1-5, with 7 bases aligning to TRBD1. The CDR3 covers 16 residues. From germline, CDR1 is KGHSH and CDR2 LQKENI. The J segment lost 0 bases and the V segment lost 3 bases, leaving 5 bases of the junction unmatched. In DNA form, the CDR3 reads TGTGCCAGCTCACCCGGGACAGTTTTTAGCAATCAGCCCCAGCATTTT. It codes for CASSPGTVFSNQPQHF.

This chain uses TRBV12-3 or TRBV12-4 with TRBJ1-1; a weak D match, TRBD1 (6 bases). The V end was cut by 6 bases, the J end by 1 base, with 9 bases between. The CDR3 runs to 13 residues. The CDR3 is CASSQDRNTEAFF. CDR3 coding DNA: TGTGCCAGCAGCCAGGACAGGAACACTGAAGCTTTCTTT.

The genes are TRBV7-2 and TRBJ1-1; D ambiguous. The CDR3 has 14 amino acids. Germline V gene lookup returns CDR1 SGHTA and CDR2 FQGNSA. V was cut by 0 bases and J by 3 bases, with 8 bases left in between. The CDR3 here is CASSLAGGHTEAFF. In DNA, the CDR3 is TGTGCCAGCAGCTTAGCGGGCGGGCACACTGAAGCTTTCTTT.

The CDR3 sequence is CASSWDRGNEKLFF. The CDR3 DNA reads as TGTGCCAGCAGCTGGGACAGGGGTAATGAAAAACTGTTTTTT. This chain links TRBV27 with TRBJ1-4; 10 bases fit TRBD1. The V gene's germline CDR1 is MNHEY and CDR2 SMNVEV (reference sequence). V lost 6 bases to trimming and J lost 4 bases; unmatched junction nucleotides: 2. The CDR3 runs to 14 residues.

This clone was seen a single time. V is TRBV6-6 and J is TRBJ2-6, with D unresolved. CDR1 is MNHNY and CDR2 is SVGAGI in the germline V gene (reference sequence). The length of the CDR3 is 16 residues. Deletions cut 3 bases from V and 0 bases from J, with 9 bases between. CDR3 residues: CASSYTDISGANVLTF. CDR3 bases: TGTGCCAGCAGTTATACAGACATCTCTGGGGCCAACGTCCTGACTTTC.

V and J are TRBV24-1 and TRBJ2-7, with D unclear. The CDR3 loop spans 16 amino acids. Between the trimmed V and J ends, which lost 2 bases and 1 base, there was a span of 14 bases. CDR1 and CDR2 (germline): KGHDR, SFDVKD. The CDR3 loop reads CATSDSRRQWSYEQYF. CDR3 nucleotide sequence: TGTGCCACCAGTGATTCTCGGCGGCAGTGGTCCTACGAGCAGTACTTC.

The rearrangement links TRBV27 to TRBJ2-2, with D hard to call. V lost 5 bases and J 0 bases, leaving 4 bases between the germline ends. Germline V lookup: CDR1 MNHEY, CDR2 SMNVEV (reference sequence). The CDR3 is made up of 13 amino acids. The CDR3, as DNA: TGTGCCAGCAGTCCTACGAACACCGGGGAGCTGTTTTTT. Protein sequence: CASSPTNTGELFF.

The chain is built from TRBV6-6 and TRBJ2-7, with 7 bases matching TRBD2. J gave up 3 bases and V 6 bases, and 2 bases lay outside the gene matches. CDR3 length equals 12 residues. CDR1 and CDR2 from the germline V gene are MNHNY and SVGAGI (reference sequence). The CDR3 sequence: CASRGGIYEQYF. For the CDR3, the DNA is TGTGCCAGCAGGGGAGGGATCTACGAGCAGTACTTC.

The V gene is TRBV11-2, the J gene TRBJ1-6; TRBD1 matches 9 bases. With 5 bases clipped from V and 7 bases from J, the junction kept 6 bases outside the gene matches. In germline, CDR1 is SGHAT, CDR2 FQNNGV. The CDR3 spans 15 residues. In nucleotides, the CDR3 is TGTGCCAGCAGCGTGTGGGACAGGGACAATTCACCCCTCCACTTT. Translating it yields CASSVWDRDNSPLHF.

The V and J genes are TRBV18 and TRBJ1-1, with TRBD1 as a possible D gene (6 bases). The V gene lost 6 bases and the J gene lost 3 bases, with 23 bases spanning the gap. The germline V gene has CDR1 KGHSH and CDR2 LQKENI. CDR3 length: 17 residues. CDR3 sequence reads: CASSFVLGGVGDTEAFF. For the CDR3, the DNA is TGTGCCAGCTCTTTCGTTTTAGGGGGGGTTGGAGACACTGAAGCTTTCTTT.